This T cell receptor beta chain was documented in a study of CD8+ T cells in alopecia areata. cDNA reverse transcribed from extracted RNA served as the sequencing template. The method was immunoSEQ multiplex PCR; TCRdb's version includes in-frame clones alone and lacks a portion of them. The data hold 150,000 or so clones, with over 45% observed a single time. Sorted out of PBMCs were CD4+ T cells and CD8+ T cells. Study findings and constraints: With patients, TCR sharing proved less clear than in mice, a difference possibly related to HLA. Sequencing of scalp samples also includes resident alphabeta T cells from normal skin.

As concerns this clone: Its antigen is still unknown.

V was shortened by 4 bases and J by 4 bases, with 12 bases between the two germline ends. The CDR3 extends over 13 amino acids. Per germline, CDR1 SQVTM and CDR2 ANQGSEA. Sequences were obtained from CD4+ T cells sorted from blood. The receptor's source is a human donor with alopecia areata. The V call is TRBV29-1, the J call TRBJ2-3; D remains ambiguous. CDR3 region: CSVVVGSADTQYF. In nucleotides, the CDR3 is TGCAGCGTTGTTGTGGGAAGCGCAGATACGCAGTATTTT.